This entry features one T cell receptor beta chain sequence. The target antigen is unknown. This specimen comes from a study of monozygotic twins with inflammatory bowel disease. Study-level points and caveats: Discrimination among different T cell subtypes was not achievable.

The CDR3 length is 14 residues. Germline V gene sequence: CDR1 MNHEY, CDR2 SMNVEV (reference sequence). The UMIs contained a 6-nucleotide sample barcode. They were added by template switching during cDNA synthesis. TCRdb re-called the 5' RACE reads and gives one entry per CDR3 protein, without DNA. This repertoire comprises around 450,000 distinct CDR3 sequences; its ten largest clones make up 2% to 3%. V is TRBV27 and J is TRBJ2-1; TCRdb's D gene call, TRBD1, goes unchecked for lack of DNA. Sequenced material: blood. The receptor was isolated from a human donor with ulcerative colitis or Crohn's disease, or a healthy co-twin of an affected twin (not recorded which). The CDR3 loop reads CASSFGGGLWEQFF.